The present T cell receptor beta chain was sequenced within a study of T cell responses to AZD1222 COVID-19 vaccine (dated by TCRdb to the early 2020s). With regard to the full study: A total of around 240 trial participants underwent TCR sequencing, of whom 207 received two doses of AZD1222 and about 25 received two doses of the MenACWY control vaccine. Enrollment into the trials was organized by age into subgroups of 18-55, 56-69 and 70-plus years, and those subgroups contained roughly 140, 27 and 60 TCR-sequenced participants, respectively. Findings and caveats that apply to the study as a whole: In the small 56-69-year group, the increase in depth fell short of significance, most likely because of low power. Only 5 to 7 AZD1222 recipients were SARS-CoV-2 seropositive at baseline, limiting conclusions about previously exposed vaccinees. The whole spike protein was spanned by vaccine-associated CD4 TCRs, and dominant responses were seen in regions 160-218 and 743-854. After two AZD1222 doses, spike-specific TCR breadth and depth were significantly higher than at day 0 and than in MenACWY recipients. No day 14 peak-response samples were available, so repertoires were characterized only after the peak T cell response. Nearly half of unique spike-specific TCRs reportedly recognized epitopes outside regions mutated in the B.1.351 and B.1.1.7 variants. Participants were mostly white British, with more females than males. The authors suggested clonal diversity may have been underestimated.

With respect to this clone: Its antigen is still unknown. No base qualities exist here, and no much larger clone lies one base off it.

The time point label of this sample denotes: about 28 days (+/-7) after the second vaccine dose. Because spike-specific TCR depth and breadth did not differ between the two schedules, AZD1222 recipients who got a second dose at roughly 4 weeks were pooled with those who got a second dose at roughly 12 weeks. Vaccinee samples came from UK trials COV001 and COV002, including a single-blind randomized controlled phase 2/3 trial of AZD1222 (ChAdOx1 nCoV-19) in healthy adults. For TCRbeta chain sequencing, PBMC samples were collected from trial participants at day 0 and at day 28 after the second dose. The CDR3 measures 16 amino acids from cysteine to phenylalanine. Only the CDR3 DNA stays, 48 bases, in frame from base 1. From the germline V gene (reference sequence), CDR1 is LNHDA and CDR2 is SQIVND. The junction carries 18 bases between V and J, which are trimmed by 7 bases and 0 bases respectively.

The CDR3 regions of human TCRbeta chains were subjected to immunosequencing. Per the original workflow: Repertoire TCRs were matched against a reference library of SARS-CoV-2-specific TCRs generated with the MIRA antigen-specificity platform. Breadth meant the fraction of unique TCRs that were SARS-CoV-2-associated, whereas depth meant the fraction of total T cells that were SARS-CoV-2-associated. Using the MIRA data, each spike-specific TCR was assigned both to the spike region to which the TCR was reactive and to a CD4 or CD8 class. Log10-transformed breadth and depth values were compared by one-way ANOVA with Sidak's multiple comparisons tests. TCRdb obtained this table from immuneACCESS and retained in-frame rearrangements with V and J assigned. These tables miss some clones; where compared with another copy, unresolved V genes account for less than half of the shortfall, and the remainder is unexplained. Clone size and the V and J calls come from that table; the DNA yielded D and trimming. The sample table contains tens of thousands of clones; only one count was recorded for 88% of them. The ten biggest clones cover around an eighth of the sample.

The clonotype comes from an adult who received the AZD1222 COVID-19 vaccine. The chain links TRBV19 with TRBJ1-1, with no reliable assignment of the D segment. The sample was peripheral blood, taken 28 days after the second AZD1222 dose. The DNA sequence is as follows: TGTGCCAGTACCGATCGGGCTGGCCAACTGAACACTGAAGCTTTCTTT. Translated, this gives CASTDRAGQLNTEAFF. Outside the CDR3, residues come from the reference TRBV19 and TRBJ1-1 proteins, so the full variable domain is: DGGITQSPKYLFRKEGQNVTLSCEQNLNHDAMYWYRQDPGQGLRLIYYSQIVNDFQKGDIAEGYSVSREKKESFPLTVTSAQKNPTAFYLCASTDRAGQLNTEAFFGQGTRLTVV.